The sample holds many counts of the clone carrying this TCR beta chain. Its antigen is not identified. These data originate in a study of blood T cells in healthy people across ages. General observations from the study: Across samples, TCR beta diversity tracked strongly with naive T cell percentage.

Germline lookup yields CDR1 LNHNV and CDR2 YYDKDF (reference sequence). This CDR3 has 15 amino acids. V shed 4 bases and J shed 7 bases, with 17 bases lying between them. The second PCR ran about 6 to 11 cycles with a sample-barcoded 5' primer and J-beta primers. From each sample, at least 2.5 million paired-end reads containing CDR3 were obtained. Via MiXCR, TCRdb re-called the 5' RACE reads, giving one row per CDR3 protein. The sample carries around 940,000 distinct CDR3 sequences, just over 50% recorded once. The V gene is TRBV15, the J gene TRBJ2-1; D may be TRBD1 or TRBD2 (5 bases each). What was sequenced was blood. This clonotype was obtained from a woman in her sixties in good health. CDR3 DNA sequence: TGTGCCACCAGCACAGGACTCCCCGGGGCTAATGAGCAGTTCTTC. Translation: CATSTGLPGANEQFF.